This T cell receptor (beta chain) was captured in a study of T-cell reconstitution after alpha-beta-depleted transplantation in children. Unique molecular identifiers were used in preparing the TCRbeta library. A single record per CDR3 protein comes from TCRdb applying MiXCR to the PCR reads. The table records around 300,000 distinct CDR3 sequences, around 7.3% of them present only once. Concerning this clonotype: Antigen unknown. Possible read error: a much larger clone is one base away. The conserved final phenylalanine or tryptophan is absent from the CDR3, which likely points to a read error.

Study-level findings and limits: There were reportedly several hundred expanded graft clones from which alpha-beta T cells came about two months after transplant. Surviving thymic progenitors and recipient T cells were the source of high TCRbeta diversity at day 60 in some patients. The main origin of T-cell counts and diversity one year after transplant was newly produced T cells.

This clonotype originated in a female patient aged 2-10 years who had a stem cell transplant for Fanconi anemia, so the T cells may come from the graft donor. The specimen comprised peripheral blood, sampled 360 days after TCRalphabeta/CD19-depleted stem cell transplant.

CDR3: CASSSGTGLDGYTC. As DNA, the CDR3 is TGTGCCAGCAGTTCTGGGACAGGACTGGATGGCTACACCTGC. The chain joins TRBV5-5 to TRBJ1-2; TRBD1 matches at 8 bases. The V gene's germline CDR1 is SGHKS and CDR2 YYEKEE (reference sequence). The CDR3 sequence is 14 residues long. J lost 6 bases, V lost 5 bases, and 9 bases had no gene match.